Listed below are T cell receptor beta chains from one sample, sequenced in a study of PD-1 blockade in classical Hodgkin lymphoma. Profiled with immunoSEQ multiplex PCR; TCRdb holds only in-frame clones, not every one. In the table there are some 23,000 clones, 60% to 85% of which are singletons. The sample here was peripheral blood mononuclear cells (PBMCs), taken before the second cycle of nivolumab. The source of these receptors is a human donor with classical Hodgkin lymphoma. The CDR3 runs from the conserved cysteine through the conserved F or W. A D gene is named only where the DNA matches it firmly. Only part of the rows carry a size: once, few, many, or a class if the clone is expanded.

TRBJ2-7	NA	NA	TRBV6-6	CASSNGGNYEQYF	TGTGCCAGCAGTAACGGCGGAAACTACGAGCAGTACTTC
TRBJ2-3	NA	NA	TRBV19	CASSLTGRFGTDTQYF	TGTGCCAGTAGTCTCACAGGGAGATTCGGTACAGATACGCAGTATTTT
TRBJ1-5	NA	NA	TRBV7-2	CASSLPDGNQPQHF	TGTGCCAGCAGCTTACCGGACGGCAATCAGCCCCAGCATTTT
TRBJ1-4	TRBD1	NA	TRBV9	CASSVGSLDRDNEKLFF	TGTGCCAGCAGCGTAGGGAGCCTTGACAGGGATAACGAAAAACTGTTTTTT
TRBJ2-3	NA	NA	TRBV27	CASTPLPGTDTQYF	TGTGCCAGCACCCCACTACCTGGCACAGATACGCAGTATTTT
TRBJ1-1	NA	NA	TRBV6-6	CASSKDSAMNTEAFF	TGTGCCAGCAGTAAGGACAGTGCGATGAACACTGAAGCTTTCTTT
TRBJ1-1	TRBD1	NA	TRBV2	CTTPFGQTGENTEAFF	TGTACCACCCCCTTCGGCCAGACAGGGGAGAACACTGAAGCTTTCTTT
TRBJ1-1	NA	once	TRBV7-9	CASSLGQETEAFF	TGTGCCAGCAGCTTGGGACAAGAGACTGAAGCTTTCTTT
TRBJ2-1	NA	NA	TRBV20-1	CSASDYNEQFF	TGCAGTGCCTCTGACTACAATGAGCAGTTCTTC
TRBJ2-2	TRBD2	NA	TRBV6-5	CASSYRLAGAGELFF	TGTGCCAGCAGTTACCGTCTAGCGGGAGCCGGGGAGCTGTTTTTT
TRBJ1-2	TRBD1	medium-sized	TRBV2	CASEYIQGYGYTF	TGTGCCAGCGAATATATACAGGGGTATGGCTACACCTTC
TRBJ1-1	NA	NA	TRBV5-1	CASSISSGAWGEAFF	TGCGCCAGCAGCATCTCATCAGGGGCCTGGGGTGAAGCTTTCTTT
TRBJ2-7	NA	NA	TRBV30	CAWSDEAVLYEQYF	TGTGCCTGGAGTGATGAAGCAGTCCTCTACGAGCAGTACTTC
TRBJ2-1	TRBD2	NA	TRBV10-2	CASLEFSGGNEQFF	TGCGCCAGCCTGGAATTCTCGGGGGGCAATGAGCAGTTCTTC
TRBJ2-7	TRBD1	NA	TRBV28	CASRPGGPYEQYF	TGTGCCAGCAGACCAGGGGGACCATACGAGCAGTACTTC